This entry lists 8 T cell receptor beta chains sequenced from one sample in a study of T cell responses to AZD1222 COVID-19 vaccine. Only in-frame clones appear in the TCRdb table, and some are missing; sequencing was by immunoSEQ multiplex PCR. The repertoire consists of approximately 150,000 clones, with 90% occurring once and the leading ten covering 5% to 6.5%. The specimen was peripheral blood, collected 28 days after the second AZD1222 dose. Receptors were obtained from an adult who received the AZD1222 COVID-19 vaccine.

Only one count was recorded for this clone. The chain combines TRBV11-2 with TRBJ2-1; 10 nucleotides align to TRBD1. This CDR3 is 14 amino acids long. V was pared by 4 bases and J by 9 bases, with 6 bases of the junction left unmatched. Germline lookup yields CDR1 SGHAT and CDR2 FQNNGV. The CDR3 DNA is TGTGCCAGCAGCTCGCTGACAGGGGGCATTGAGCAGTTCTTC. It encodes CASSSLTGGIEQFF.

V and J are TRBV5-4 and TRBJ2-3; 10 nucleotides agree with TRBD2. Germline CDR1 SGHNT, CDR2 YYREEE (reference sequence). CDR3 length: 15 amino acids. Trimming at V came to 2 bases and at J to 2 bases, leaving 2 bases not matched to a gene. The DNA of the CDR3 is TGTGCCAGCAGCTTAGCGGGGGGGTACACAGATACGCAGTATTTT. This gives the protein CASSLAGGYTDTQYF.

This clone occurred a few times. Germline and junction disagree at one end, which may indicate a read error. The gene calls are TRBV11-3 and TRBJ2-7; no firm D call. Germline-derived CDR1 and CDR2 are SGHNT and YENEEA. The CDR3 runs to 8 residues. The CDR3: CASSLLDF. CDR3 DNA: TGTGCCAGCAGCTTATTAGACTTC.

The CDR3 nucleotides are TGTGCCACCAGCAGAGATCTCGACCCATCGTACACAGATACGCAGTATTTT. Its translation is CATSRDLDPSYTDTQYF. This rearrangement joins TRBV15 to TRBJ2-3; no reliable D call. The V and J ends lost 0 bases and 2 bases respectively, with 15 bases between them. CDR1 LNHNV and CDR2 YYDKDF come from the germline V gene (reference sequence). The CDR3 totals 17 residues.

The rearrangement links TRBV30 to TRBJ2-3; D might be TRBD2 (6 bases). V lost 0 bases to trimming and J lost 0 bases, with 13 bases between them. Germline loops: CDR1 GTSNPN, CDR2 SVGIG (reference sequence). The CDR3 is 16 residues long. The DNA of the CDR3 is TGTGCCTGGAGTGTAACGGGAGTGACTAGCACAGATACGCAGTATTTT. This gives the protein CAWSVTGVTSTDTQYF.

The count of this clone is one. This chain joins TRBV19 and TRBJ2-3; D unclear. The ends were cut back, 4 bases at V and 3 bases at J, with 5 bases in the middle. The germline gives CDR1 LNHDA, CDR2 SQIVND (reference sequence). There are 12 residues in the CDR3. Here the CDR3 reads CASSTLTDTQYF. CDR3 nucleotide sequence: TGTGCCAGTAGTACCTTAACAGATACGCAGTATTTT.

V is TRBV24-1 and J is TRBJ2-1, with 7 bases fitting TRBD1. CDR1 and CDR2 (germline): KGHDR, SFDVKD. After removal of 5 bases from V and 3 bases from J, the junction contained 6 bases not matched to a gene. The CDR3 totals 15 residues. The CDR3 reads CATSGLGTDYNEQFF. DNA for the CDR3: TGTGCCACCAGTGGGCTGGGGACAGACTACAATGAGCAGTTCTTC.

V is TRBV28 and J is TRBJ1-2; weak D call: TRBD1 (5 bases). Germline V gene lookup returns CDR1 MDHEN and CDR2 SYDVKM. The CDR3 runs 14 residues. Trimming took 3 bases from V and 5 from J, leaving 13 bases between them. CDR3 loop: CASSFGMGQYGYTF. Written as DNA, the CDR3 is TGTGCCAGCAGTTTTGGAATGGGGCAGTATGGCTACACCTTC.